The clone carrying this TCR beta chain was observed a few times. It was with random hexamers that roughly 0.5 to 1 ug RNA was reverse transcribed. TCRdb recomputed calls from the immunoSEQ multiplex PCR reads with MiXCR, one row per CDR3 protein. The data show around 46,000 distinct CDR3 sequences, 80% to 95% seen once. The record originates from a study of CD8 T cells in Susac syndrome. The CDR3 length is 13 residues. V shed 6 bases and J 7 bases; nucleotides not matched to a gene: 8. Germline CDR1 MNHEY, CDR2 SVGEGT. The source of this sequence is a human donor in good health. Sequencing input: CD8+ T cells from PBMCs. The V and J genes are TRBV6-2 or TRBV6-3 and TRBJ2-7, with 8 positions matching TRBD1. CDR3 residues: CASSTPDREEQYF. The CDR3 region has the DNA TGTGCCAGCAGCACCCCGGACAGGGAAGAGCAGTACTTC.